This T cell receptor (beta chain) was observed in a study of OX40 agonist ivuxolimab in advanced cancers. Study-level background: Two patients with cutaneous melanoma and one with hepatocellular carcinoma, three in total, showed partial responses.

The data were produced by immunoSEQ multiplex PCR, yet TCRdb's version contains in-frame clones alone and is incomplete. Among tens of thousands of clones, about nine tenths were seen once, and the ten largest hold 5.5% to 8.5%. The receptor's source is an adult with an advanced solid tumor such as melanoma, head and neck, liver or kidney cancer. Material: CD4+ or CD8+ T cells sorted from blood, obtained in a trial of the OX40 agonist ivuxolimab.

The DNA for the CDR3 is TGTGCCAGCACCGGGGCTACAGGGACGGTTGAGTATGGCTACACCTTC. This gives the protein CASTGATGTVEYGYTF. This chain links TRBV5-4 with TRBJ1-2; a possible D gene is TRBD1 (6 bases). CDR3 size: 16 residues. Trimming took off 6 bases at V and 5 bases at J, with 23 bases between the two ends. The V gene's germline CDR1 is SGHNT and CDR2 YYREEE (reference sequence).